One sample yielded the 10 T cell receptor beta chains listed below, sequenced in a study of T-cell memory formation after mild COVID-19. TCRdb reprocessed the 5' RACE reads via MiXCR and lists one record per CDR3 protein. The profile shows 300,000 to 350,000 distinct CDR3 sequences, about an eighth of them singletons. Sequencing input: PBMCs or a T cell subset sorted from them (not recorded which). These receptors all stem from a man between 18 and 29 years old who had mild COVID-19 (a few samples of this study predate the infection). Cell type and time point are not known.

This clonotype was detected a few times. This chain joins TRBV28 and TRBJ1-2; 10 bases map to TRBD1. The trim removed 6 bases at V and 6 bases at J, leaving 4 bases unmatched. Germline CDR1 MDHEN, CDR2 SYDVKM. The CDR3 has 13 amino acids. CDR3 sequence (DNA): TGTGCCAGCAGGGGGACAGGGGTGGATGGCTACACCTTC. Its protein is CASRGTGVDGYTF.

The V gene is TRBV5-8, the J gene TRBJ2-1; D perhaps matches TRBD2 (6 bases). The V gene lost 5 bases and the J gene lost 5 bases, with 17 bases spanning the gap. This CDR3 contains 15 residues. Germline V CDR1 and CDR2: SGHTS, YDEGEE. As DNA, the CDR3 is TGTGCCAGCAGGATCCCGGGAGACTCGAACAATGAGCAGTTCTTC. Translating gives CASRIPGDSNNEQFF.

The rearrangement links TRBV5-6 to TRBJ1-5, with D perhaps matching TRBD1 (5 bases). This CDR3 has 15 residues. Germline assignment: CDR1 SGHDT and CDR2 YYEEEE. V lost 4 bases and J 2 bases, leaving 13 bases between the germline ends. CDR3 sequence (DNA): TGTGCCAGCAGCCCCTCGGAAGGGGGCAATCAGCCCCAGCATTTT. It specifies CASSPSEGGNQPQHF.

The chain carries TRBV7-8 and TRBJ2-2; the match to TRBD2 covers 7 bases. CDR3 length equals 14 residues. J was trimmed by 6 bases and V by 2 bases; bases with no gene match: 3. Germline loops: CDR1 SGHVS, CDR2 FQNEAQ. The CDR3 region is CASSLRDYAGELFF. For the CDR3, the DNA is TGTGCCAGCAGCTTACGGGACTACGCCGGGGAGCTGTTTTTT.

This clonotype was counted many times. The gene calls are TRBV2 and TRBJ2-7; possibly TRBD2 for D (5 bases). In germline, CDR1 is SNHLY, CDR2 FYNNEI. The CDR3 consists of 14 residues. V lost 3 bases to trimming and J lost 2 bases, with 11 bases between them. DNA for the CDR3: TGTGCCAGCAGTGATTCCGGGGTACCCTACGAGCAGTACGTC. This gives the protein CASSDSGVPYEQYV.

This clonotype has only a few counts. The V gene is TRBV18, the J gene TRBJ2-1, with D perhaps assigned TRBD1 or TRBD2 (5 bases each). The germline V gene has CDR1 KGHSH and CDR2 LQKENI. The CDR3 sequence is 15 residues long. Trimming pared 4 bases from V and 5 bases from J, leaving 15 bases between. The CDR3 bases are TGTGCCAGCTCACGACCGGGACCGGCTGACAATGAGCAGTTCTTC. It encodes CASSRPGPADNEQFF.

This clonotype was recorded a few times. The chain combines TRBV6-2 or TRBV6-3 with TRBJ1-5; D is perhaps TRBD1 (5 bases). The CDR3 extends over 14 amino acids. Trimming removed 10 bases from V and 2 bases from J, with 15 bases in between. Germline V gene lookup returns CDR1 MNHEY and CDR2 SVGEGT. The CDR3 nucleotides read TGTGCCATCAGACAGACAAACCGCAATCAGCCCCAGCATTTT. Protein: CAIRQTNRNQPQHF.

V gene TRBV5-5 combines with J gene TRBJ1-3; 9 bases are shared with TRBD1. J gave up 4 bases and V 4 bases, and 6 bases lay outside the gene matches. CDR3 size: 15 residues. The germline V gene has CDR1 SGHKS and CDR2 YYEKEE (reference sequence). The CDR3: CASSGRTGAGNTIYF. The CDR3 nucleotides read TGTGCCAGCAGCGGACGGACAGGGGCAGGAAACACCATATATTTT.

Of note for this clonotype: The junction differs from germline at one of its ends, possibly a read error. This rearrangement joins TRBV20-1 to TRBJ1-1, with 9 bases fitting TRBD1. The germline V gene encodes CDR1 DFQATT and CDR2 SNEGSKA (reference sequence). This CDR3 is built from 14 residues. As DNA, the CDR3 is TGCAGTGCTGGAGACAGGGGGAAGAACACTGAAGCTTTCTTT. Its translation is CSAGDRGKNTEAFF.

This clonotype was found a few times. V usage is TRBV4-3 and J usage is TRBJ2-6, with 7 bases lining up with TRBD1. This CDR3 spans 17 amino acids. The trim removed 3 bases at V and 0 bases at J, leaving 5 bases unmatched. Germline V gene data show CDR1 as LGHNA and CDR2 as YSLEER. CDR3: CASSHLQGPSGANVLTF. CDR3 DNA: TGCGCCAGCAGCCATCTACAGGGGCCCTCTGGGGCCAACGTCCTGACTTTC.